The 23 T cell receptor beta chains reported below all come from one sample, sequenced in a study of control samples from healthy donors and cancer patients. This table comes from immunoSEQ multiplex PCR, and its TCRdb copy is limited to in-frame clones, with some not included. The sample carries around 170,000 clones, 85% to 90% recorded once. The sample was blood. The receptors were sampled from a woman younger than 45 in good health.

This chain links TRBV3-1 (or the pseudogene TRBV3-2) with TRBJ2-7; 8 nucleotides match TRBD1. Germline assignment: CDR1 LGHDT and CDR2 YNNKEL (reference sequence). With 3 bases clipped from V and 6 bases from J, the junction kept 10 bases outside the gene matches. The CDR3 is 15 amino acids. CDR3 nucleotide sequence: TGTGCCAGCAGCCAGACGACAGGGGCTCTCTCCGAGCAGTACTTC. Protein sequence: CASSQTTGALSEQYF.

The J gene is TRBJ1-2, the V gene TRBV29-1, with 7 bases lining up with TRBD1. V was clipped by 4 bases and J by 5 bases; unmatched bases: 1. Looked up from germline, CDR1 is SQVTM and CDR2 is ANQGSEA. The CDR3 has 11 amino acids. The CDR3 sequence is CSVVQGYGYTF. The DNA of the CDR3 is TGCAGCGTTGTACAGGGGTATGGCTACACCTTC.

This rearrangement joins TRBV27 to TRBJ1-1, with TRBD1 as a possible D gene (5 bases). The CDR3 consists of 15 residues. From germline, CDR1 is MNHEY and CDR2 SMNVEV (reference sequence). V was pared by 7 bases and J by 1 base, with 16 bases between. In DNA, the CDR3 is TGTGCCAGCACCCCAAGGGGACTTGGGAACACTGAAGCTTTCTTT. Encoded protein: CASTPRGLGNTEAFF.

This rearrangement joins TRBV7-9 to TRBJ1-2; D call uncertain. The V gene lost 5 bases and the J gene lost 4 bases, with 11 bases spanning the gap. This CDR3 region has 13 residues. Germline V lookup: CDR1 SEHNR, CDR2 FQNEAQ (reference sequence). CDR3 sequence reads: CASSQDLGYGYTF. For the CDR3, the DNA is TGTGCCAGCAGCCAAGACCTCGGCTATGGCTACACCTTC.

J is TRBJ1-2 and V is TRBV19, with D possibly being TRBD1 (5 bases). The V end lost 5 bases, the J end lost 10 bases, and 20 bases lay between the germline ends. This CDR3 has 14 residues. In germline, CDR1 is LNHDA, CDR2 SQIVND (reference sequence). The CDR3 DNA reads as TGTGCCAGTAGTGTGACCGGGACGCCGGGGGACTACACCTTC. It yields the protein CASSVTGTPGDYTF.

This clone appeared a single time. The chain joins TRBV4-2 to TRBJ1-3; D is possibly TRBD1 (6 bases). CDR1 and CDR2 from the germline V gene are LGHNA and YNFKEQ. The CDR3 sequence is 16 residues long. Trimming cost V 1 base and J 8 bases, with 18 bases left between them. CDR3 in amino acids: CASSQGGGWGRDTIYF. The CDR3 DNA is TGTGCCAGCAGCCAAGGTGGGGGCTGGGGGAGGGACACCATATATTTT.

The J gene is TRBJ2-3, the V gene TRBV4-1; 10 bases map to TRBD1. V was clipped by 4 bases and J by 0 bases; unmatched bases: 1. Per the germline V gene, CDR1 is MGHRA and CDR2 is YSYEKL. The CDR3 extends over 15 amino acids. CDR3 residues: CASSPGQGSTDTQYF. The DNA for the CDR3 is TGCGCCAGCAGCCCGGGACAGGGGAGCACAGATACGCAGTATTTT.

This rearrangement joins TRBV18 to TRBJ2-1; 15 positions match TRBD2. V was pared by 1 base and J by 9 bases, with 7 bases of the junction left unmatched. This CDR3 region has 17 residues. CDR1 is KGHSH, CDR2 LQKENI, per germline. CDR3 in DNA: TGTGCCAGCTCACCACAGGGACTAGCGGGAGGAAGTGGTGAGCAGTTCTTC. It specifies CASSPQGLAGGSGEQFF.

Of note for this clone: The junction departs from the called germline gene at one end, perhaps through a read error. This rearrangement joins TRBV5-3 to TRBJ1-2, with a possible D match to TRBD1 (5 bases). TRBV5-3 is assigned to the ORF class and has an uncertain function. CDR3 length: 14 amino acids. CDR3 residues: CARSWGIPGPTEVF. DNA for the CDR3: TGTGCCAGAAGCTGGGGTATACCGGGGCCTACGGAAGTCTTC.

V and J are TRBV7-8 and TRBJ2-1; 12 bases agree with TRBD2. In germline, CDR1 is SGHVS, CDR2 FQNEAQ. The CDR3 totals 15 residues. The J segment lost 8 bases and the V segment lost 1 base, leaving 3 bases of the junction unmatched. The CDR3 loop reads CASSLGLAGEDEQFF. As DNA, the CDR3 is TGTGCCAGCAGCTTAGGACTAGCGGGGGAGGATGAGCAGTTCTTC.

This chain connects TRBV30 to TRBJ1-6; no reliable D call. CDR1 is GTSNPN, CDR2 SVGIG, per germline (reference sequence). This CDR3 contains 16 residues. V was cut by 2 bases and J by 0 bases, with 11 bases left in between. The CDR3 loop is CAWSQGSSSYNSPLHF. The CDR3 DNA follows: TGTGCCTGGAGTCAAGGGTCTTCCTCCTATAATTCACCCCTCCACTTT.

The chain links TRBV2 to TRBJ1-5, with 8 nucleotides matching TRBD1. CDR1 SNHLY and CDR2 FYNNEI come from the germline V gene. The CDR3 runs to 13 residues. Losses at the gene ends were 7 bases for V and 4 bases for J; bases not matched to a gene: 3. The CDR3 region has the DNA TGTGCCAGCACTAGGGACAGGAATCAGCCCCAGCATTTT. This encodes CASTRDRNQPQHF.

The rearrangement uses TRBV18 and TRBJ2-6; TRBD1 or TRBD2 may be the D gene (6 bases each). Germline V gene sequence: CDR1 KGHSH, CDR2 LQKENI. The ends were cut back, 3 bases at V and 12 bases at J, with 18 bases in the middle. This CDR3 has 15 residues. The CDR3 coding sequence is TGTGCCAGCTCACCTGTACTATTACAGGGAGGCGTCCTGACTTTC. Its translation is CASSPVLLQGGVLTF.

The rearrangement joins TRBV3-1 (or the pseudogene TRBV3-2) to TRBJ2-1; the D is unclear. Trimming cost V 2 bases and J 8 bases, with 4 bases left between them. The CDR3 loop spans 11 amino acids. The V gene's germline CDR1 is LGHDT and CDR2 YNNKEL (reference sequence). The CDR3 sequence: CASSQLYEQFF. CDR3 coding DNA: TGTGCCAGCAGCCAACTTTATGAGCAGTTCTTC.

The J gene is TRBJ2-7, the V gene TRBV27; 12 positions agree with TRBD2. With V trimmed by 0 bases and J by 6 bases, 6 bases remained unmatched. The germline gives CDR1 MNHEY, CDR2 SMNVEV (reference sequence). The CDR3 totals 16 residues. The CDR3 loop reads CASSLSASGRVREQYF. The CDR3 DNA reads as TGTGCCAGCAGTTTATCGGCTAGCGGGAGGGTCCGCGAGCAGTACTTC.

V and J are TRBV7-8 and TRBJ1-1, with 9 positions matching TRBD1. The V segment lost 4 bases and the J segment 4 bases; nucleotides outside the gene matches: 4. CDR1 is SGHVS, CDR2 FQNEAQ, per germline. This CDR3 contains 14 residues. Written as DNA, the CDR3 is TGTGCCAGCAGCTCCGGACAGGGGATCACTGAAGCTTTCTTT. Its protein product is CASSSGQGITEAFF.

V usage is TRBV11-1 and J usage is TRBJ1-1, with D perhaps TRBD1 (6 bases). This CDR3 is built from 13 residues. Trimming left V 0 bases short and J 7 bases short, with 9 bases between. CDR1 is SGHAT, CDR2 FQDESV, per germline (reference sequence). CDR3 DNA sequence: TGTGCCAGCAGCTTAGCCTCGGACAGTGAAGCTTTCTTT. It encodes CASSLASDSEAFF.

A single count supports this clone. The CDR3 loop reads CATSKRGPSGSSEQFF. The CDR3 coding sequence is TGTGCCACCAGTAAGAGGGGGCCTAGCGGGAGTAGCGAGCAGTTCTTC. This chain uses TRBV24-1 with TRBJ2-1; TRBD2 matches at 10 bases. The CDR3 runs to 16 residues. From germline, CDR1 is KGHDR and CDR2 SFDVKD. With 6 bases clipped from V and 10 bases from J, the junction kept 14 bases outside the gene matches.

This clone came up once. The CDR3 region is CASSYEGDSNSYEQYV. CDR3 coding DNA: TGTGCCAGCAGTTACGAGGGGGATTCCAACTCATACGAGCAGTACGTC. This chain connects TRBV6-2 or TRBV6-3 to TRBJ2-7; TRBD1 is a possible D gene (6 bases). Germline V lookup: CDR1 MNHEY, CDR2 SVGEGT. Trimming left V 2 bases short and J 4 bases short, with 18 bases between. The CDR3 is made up of 16 amino acids.

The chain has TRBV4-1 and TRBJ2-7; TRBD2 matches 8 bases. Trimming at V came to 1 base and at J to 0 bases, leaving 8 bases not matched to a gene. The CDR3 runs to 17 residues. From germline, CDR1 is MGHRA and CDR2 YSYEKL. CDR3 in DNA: TGCGCCAGCAGCCAAGGCGATACAAGCGGGAGCTCCTACGAGCAGTACTTC. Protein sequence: CASSQGDTSGSSYEQYF.

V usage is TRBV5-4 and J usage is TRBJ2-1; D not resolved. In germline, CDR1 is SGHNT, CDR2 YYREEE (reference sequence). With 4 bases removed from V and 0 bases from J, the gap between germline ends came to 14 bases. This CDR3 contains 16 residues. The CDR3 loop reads CASSPDRHSSYNEQFF. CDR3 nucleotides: TGTGCCAGCAGCCCCGACCGACACTCCTCCTACAATGAGCAGTTCTTC.

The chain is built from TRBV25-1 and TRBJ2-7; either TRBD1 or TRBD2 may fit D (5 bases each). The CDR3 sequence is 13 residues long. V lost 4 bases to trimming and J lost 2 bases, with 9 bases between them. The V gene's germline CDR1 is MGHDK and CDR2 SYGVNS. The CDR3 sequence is CASSARGAYEQYF. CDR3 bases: TGTGCCAGCAGTGCAAGGGGAGCCTACGAGCAGTACTTC.

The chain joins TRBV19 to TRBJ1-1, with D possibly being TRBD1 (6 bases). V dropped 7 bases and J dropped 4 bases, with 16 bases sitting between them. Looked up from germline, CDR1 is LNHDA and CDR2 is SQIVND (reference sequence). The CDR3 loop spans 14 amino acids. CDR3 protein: CASTPRGGSTEAFF. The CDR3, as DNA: TGTGCCAGTACCCCCAGGGGAGGATCCACTGAAGCTTTCTTT.